Listed below are T cell receptor beta chains from one sample, sequenced in a study of early stage breast cancer tumors. The repertoire was sequenced with immunoSEQ multiplex PCR; TCRdb's copy has only in-frame clones and lacks some. The repertoire holds about 6,000 clones, with 78% as singletons. The sample taken for sequencing was normal breast tissue next to the tumor. Receptors were obtained from a person aged 65 to 85 with breast cancer. CDR3s include the opening cysteine and the closing phenylalanine or tryptophan. Fields, in order: D gene, clone size, J gene, V gene, CDR3 DNA, CDR3 protein. D genes are given only for firm matches. The listing skips clone size in some rows; elsewhere it reads once, few, many or a size class.

>TRBD1|NA|TRBJ1-2|TRBV5-4
TGTGCCAGCAGCTTTGTCTCAGGGGGAGACGGCTACACCTTC
CASSFVSGGDGYTF
>TRBD1|few|TRBJ1-1|TRBV13
TGTGCCAGCAGCTTATTCGGGCAGGGGGCGGAAGCTTTCTTT
CASSLFGQGAEAFF
>NA|NA|TRBJ2-3|TRBV9
TGTGCCAGCAGCGTTTCCCAAGATACGCAGTATTTT
CASSVSQDTQYF
>TRBD1|NA|TRBJ2-3|TRBV7-7
TGTGCCAGCAGCGACGACAGGGGCACAGATACGCAGTATTTT
CASSDDRGTDTQYF
>TRBD2|NA|TRBJ2-7|TRBV5-1
TGCGCCAGCAGCTCGGAAGGCGGGGGGGCCTACGAGCAGTACTTC
CASSSEGGGAYEQYF
>TRBD1|NA|TRBJ1-5|TRBV15
TGTGCCACCAGCAGTGACAGGGCTGGGGGTAGGCCCCAGCATTTT
CATSSDRAGGRPQHF
>TRBD1|NA|TRBJ2-3|TRBV5-1
TGCGCCAGCAGCTCCCTCGGACAGGGGGCTACAGATACGCAGTATTTT
CASSSLGQGATDTQYF
>NA|NA|TRBJ1-2|TRBV21-1
TGTGCCAGCAGCAAAAGGGCCGGGACAGGGTCTGGCTACACCTTC
CASSKRAGTGSGYTF
>NA|few|TRBJ2-5|TRBV13
TGTGCCAGCAGCTTAAAAGGTGGGGCTTCCGAGACCCAGTACTTC
CASSLKGGASETQYF
>NA|NA|TRBJ2-2|TRBV4-1
TGCGCCAGCAGCCAGTCGGGAGCCATGAACACCGGGGAGCTGTTTTTT
CASSQSGAMNTGELFF
>NA|NA|TRBJ1-1|TRBV6-5
TGTGCCAGCAGCACCCTACAGGGACCAGGCACTGAAGCTTTCTTT
CASSTLQGPGTEAFF
>NA|NA|TRBJ2-7|TRBV28
TGTGCCAGCAGTTCTCGGGGGACTGGGGAGCAGTACTTC
CASSSRGTGEQYF
>TRBD1|NA|TRBJ2-1|TRBV28
TGTGCCAGCAGTTTACCTCCGGGACAGGGGACGGATGAGCAGTTCTTC
CASSLPPGQGTDEQFF
>NA|NA|TRBJ1-2|TRBV2
TGTGCCAGCAGTGAATCCGAGGGAGGCCTAATGCGTGGCTACACCTTC
CASSESEGGLMRGYTF
>TRBD2|NA|TRBJ2-7|TRBV29-1
TGCAGCGTTGCGGGCGGGAGTAAGTACGAGCAGTACTTC
CSVAGGSKYEQYF
>NA|NA|TRBJ1-5|TRBV21-1
TGTGCCAGCAGCTCTAATGGGGTGTCACAGGGGGCTCAGCCCCAGCATTTT
CASSSNGVSQGAQPQHF
>NA|NA|TRBJ2-7|TRBV19
TGTGCCAGTAGTATAGGGCGGGACTACGAGCAGTACTTC
CASSIGRDYEQYF
>NA|large|TRBJ2-1|TRBV27
TGTGCCAGCATTGCAGGCTACAATGAGCAGTTCTTC
CASIAGYNEQFF
>NA|NA|TRBJ2-3|TRBV30
TGTGCCTGGAAAATATTCGTAGCGGGCACAGATACGCAGTATTTT
CAWKIFVAGTDTQYF
>TRBD1|few|TRBJ2-7|TRBV6-6
TGTGCCAGCAGTCTACTCCCCAGGGGGGAGCAGTACTTC
CASSLLPRGEQYF
>NA|once|TRBJ1-5|TRBV19
TGTGCCAGTAGTAGAGACAGAACGAGGCAGCCCCAGCATTTT
CASSRDRTRQPQHF
>TRBD2|NA|TRBJ2-1|TRBV7-3
TGTGCCAGCAGCTTAGCGGGAGGCGGGAATGAGCAGTTCTTC
CASSLAGGGNEQFF
>NA|NA|TRBJ2-7|TRBV6-5
TGTGCCAGCAGTCCAGGGGGGTCAGGCGAGCAGTACTTC
CASSPGGSGEQYF
>NA|NA|TRBJ1-1|TRBV29-1
TGCAGCGTTTACAAGACAGCTATGAACACTGAAGCTTTCTTT
CSVYKTAMNTEAFF
>TRBD2|few|TRBJ2-1|TRBV19
TGTGCCAGTAGTCGACGACTAGCGGGAGATGAGCAGTTCTTC
CASSRRLAGDEQFF
>NA|NA|TRBJ2-3|TRBV6-5
TGTGCCAGCAGCCTAGGACAGCAGACAGATACGCAGTATTTT
CASSLGQQTDTQYF
>TRBD1|NA|TRBJ2-1|TRBV9
TGTGCCAGCAGCGTAACGGGACAGACGTACAATGAGCAGTTCTTC
CASSVTGQTYNEQFF
>NA|NA|TRBJ1-2|TRBV19
TGTGCCTCACAAGACGGAGCCACCCCTAACTATGGCTACACCTTC
CASQDGATPNYGYTF
>TRBD1|NA|TRBJ2-7|TRBV7-6
TGTGCCAGCAGCCCTAGGGAACAGGGGGCTGGATCCTACGAGCAGTACTTC
CASSPREQGAGSYEQYF
>NA|NA|TRBJ1-5|TRBV7-2
TGTGCCAGCAGCTTAGGGGGCTTTAATCAGCCCCAGCATTTT
CASSLGGFNQPQHF
>TRBD1|NA|TRBJ2-7|TRBV5-1
TGCGCCAGCAGCCAAGGACAGGGACGCAGATACGAGCAGTACTTC
CASSQGQGRRYEQYF
>NA|NA|TRBJ2-7|TRBV11-3
TGTGCCAGCAGCCCCCCCGCCAGGTCCTACGAGCAGTACTTC
CASSPPARSYEQYF
>TRBD2|NA|TRBJ2-3|TRBV5-4
TGTGCCAGCAGCTTGCGTCTAGCGGGGGGCACAGATACGCAGTATTTT
CASSLRLAGGTDTQYF
>TRBD2|NA|TRBJ2-1|TRBV11-3
TGTGCCAGCAGCTCGCTAGCGGGAGTGGGGGAGCAGTTCTTC
CASSSLAGVGEQFF
>NA|NA|TRBJ1-3|TRBV10-3
TGTGCCATCAGTGAGTCGGGGGCAGGTTACTCTGGAAACACCATATATTTT
CAISESGAGYSGNTIYF
>NA|few|TRBJ1-5|TRBV18
TGTGCCAGCTCACCAGTTCGCGGTAGCAATCAGCCCCAGCATTTT
CASSPVRGSNQPQHF
>TRBD2|NA|TRBJ2-3|TRBV2
TGTGCCAGCAGTGACGCTAGCGGGGGGACAGATACGCAGTATTTT
CASSDASGGTDTQYF
>TRBD2|NA|TRBJ2-7|TRBV11-3
TGTGCCAGCAGCCCAAGCGGGATCAGAGAGCAGTACTTC
CASSPSGIREQYF
>TRBD2|NA|TRBJ2-1|TRBV19
TGTGCCAGTAGTATAGATTACATCGCTAGCGGGTACAATGAGCAGTTCTTC
CASSIDYIASGYNEQFF
>TRBD1|NA|TRBJ2-2|TRBV19
TGTGCCAGTAGTAGACAGGGCCCCGGGGAGCTGTTTTTT
CASSRQGPGELFF
>NA|few|TRBJ1-5|TRBV28
TGTGCCAGCAGTCGAGGGTTAGCAGGTCAGCCCCAGCATTTT
CASSRGLAGQPQHF
>TRBD1|NA|TRBJ1-2|TRBV9
TGTGCCAGCAGCCCCCGACAGGGGACAAACTATGGCTACACCTTC
CASSPRQGTNYGYTF
>TRBD2|once|TRBJ2-3|TRBV19
TGTGCCAGTAGTAGCGGGAGGGCACCATTGGATACGCAGTATTTT
CASSSGRAPLDTQYF
>TRBD1|few|TRBJ2-7|TRBV9
TGTGCCAGCAGCATCGGACAGGCGCTGTACTTC
CASSIGQALYF
>NA|NA|TRBJ1-2|TRBV19
TGTGCCAGTAGTATAGTTCCGCGGGGCTACACCTTC
CASSIVPRGYTF
>TRBD1|NA|TRBJ1-1|TRBV2
TGTGCCAGCAGGCAGGGGGTTAACACTGAAGCTTTCTTT
CASRQGVNTEAFF
>NA|NA|TRBJ1-1|TRBV23-1
TGCGCCAGCTCGTCAATTGGAGGGAGCCACCTGAAGACTGAAGCTTTCTTT
CASSSIGGSHLKTEAFF
>TRBD2|NA|TRBJ2-3|TRBV7-7
TGTGCTAGCAGCCCCGGACTAGCGGGATTGAGGGATACGCAGTATTTT
CASSPGLAGLRDTQYF
>TRBD2|NA|TRBJ2-5|TRBV5-1
TGCGCCAGCAGTACGGGAGCGGGGGACCGCGGGACCCAGTACTTC
CASSTGAGDRGTQYF
>TRBD1|NA|TRBJ1-1|TRBV28
TGTGCCAGCAAACCCAGGACAGGGGTCGCCACTGAAGCTTTCTTT
CASKPRTGVATEAFF
>TRBD1|NA|TRBJ1-4|TRBV6-4
TGTGCCAGCTTGAGACAGGGGGCAAATGAAAAACTGTTTTTT
CASLRQGANEKLFF
>NA|NA|TRBJ2-3|TRBV11-3
TGTGCCAGCCAGGGATCTAGCACAGATACGCAGTATTTT
CASQGSSTDTQYF
>NA|NA|TRBJ2-7|TRBV6-5
TGTGCCAGCAGTTACACTTGGGGGCGATACTACGAGCAGTACTTC
CASSYTWGRYYEQYF
>NA|NA|TRBJ2-3|TRBV5-1
TGCGCCAGCGTACTGAGCGACGTAGTTACAGATACGCAGTATTTT
CASVLSDVVTDTQYF
>NA|NA|TRBJ2-6|TRBV30
TGTGCCTGGTCAAACTTGCCAGGGCCCGGGGGGGCCAACGTCCTGACTTTC
CAWSNLPGPGGANVLTF
>TRBD1|NA|TRBJ1-5|TRBV5-8
TGTGCCAGCAGCTTGAACAACAGGGGCCAGCCCCAGCATTTT
CASSLNNRGQPQHF